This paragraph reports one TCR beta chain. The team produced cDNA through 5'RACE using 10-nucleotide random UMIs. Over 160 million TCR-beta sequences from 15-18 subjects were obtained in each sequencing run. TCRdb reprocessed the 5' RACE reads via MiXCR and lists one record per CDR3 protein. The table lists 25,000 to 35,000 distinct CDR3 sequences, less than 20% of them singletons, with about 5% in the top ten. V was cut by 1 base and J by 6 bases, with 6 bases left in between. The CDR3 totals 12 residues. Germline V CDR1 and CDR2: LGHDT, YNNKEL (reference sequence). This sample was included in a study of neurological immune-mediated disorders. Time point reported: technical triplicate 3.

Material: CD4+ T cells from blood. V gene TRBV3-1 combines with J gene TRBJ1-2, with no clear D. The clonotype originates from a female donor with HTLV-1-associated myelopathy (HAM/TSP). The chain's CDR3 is CASSQGINGYTF. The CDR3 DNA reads TGTGCCAGCAGCCAAGGAATCAATGGCTACACCTTC.